This T cell receptor beta chain comes out of a study of blood T cell repertoires in COVID-19. Looking at the study overall: The United States, Italy and Spain supplied acute and convalescent COVID-19 samples. PBMCs, B-cell-depleted T cells, or T cells were the source of the cDNA or gDNA that made up the material.

Before being deemed recovered, Cohort 3 donors had two negative PCRs, clearance, or symptom resolution. Clones were sequenced by immunoSEQ multiplex PCR, and TCRdb holds only the in-frame ones, with some missing. This sample carries 450,000 or so clones, roughly 91% of them seen once, and the ten largest clones take about 0.6%. CDR3 length: 14 residues. V was cut by 3 bases and J by 6 bases, with 14 bases left in between. Germline values: CDR1 SGDLS, CDR2 YYNGEE. This sequence originates from a man aged 18 to 30 who had recovered from COVID-19. The V and J genes are TRBV9 and TRBJ2-3; D is ambiguous. Sequencing was carried out using PBMCs or T cells enriched from blood (not recorded which). CDR3: CASSGYPSADTQYF. The CDR3, as DNA: TGTGCCAGCAGCGGATACCCATCCGCGGATACGCAGTATTTT. Full variable domain (remainder filled in from reference TRBV9 and TRBJ2-3): DSGVTQTPKHLITATGQRVTLRCSPRSGDLSVYWYQQSLDQGLQFLIQYYNGEERAKGNILERFSAQQFPDLHSELNLSSLELGDSALYFCASSGYPSADTQYFGPGTRLTVL.